What follows describes a single T cell receptor (beta chain). The data originate from a study of T cell changes during pregnancy in multiple sclerosis. Produced via immunoSEQ multiplex PCR; TCRdb's table is partial and in-frame only. Counted here are about 110,000 clones, approximately 90% occurring once; the ten biggest clones make up roughly 3.5%. Trimming at V came to 4 bases and at J to 3 bases, leaving 4 bases not matched to a gene. Germline V gene sequence: CDR1 SGHRS, CDR2 YFSETQ. The CDR3 length is 14 residues. This sequence joins TRBV5-1 and TRBJ2-5; 9 bases are shared with TRBD1. The starting material was peripheral blood, obtained after pregnancy. The receptor was derived from a female donor with multiple sclerosis, enrolled in a pregnancy study. The CDR3: CASSPWTGEETQYF. The DNA of the CDR3 is TGCGCCAGCAGCCCATGGACAGGGGAAGAGACCCAGTACTTC.